Each of the 2 T cell receptor beta chains below was sequenced from the same sample in a study of regulatory T cells in long-lasting Graves disease. Arm-PCR of CDR3 regions and iRepertoire HTBI primers were used to build TCR beta libraries. A single record per CDR3 protein comes from TCRdb applying MiXCR to the multiplex PCR reads. The table records a few hundred thousand distinct CDR3 sequences, around 22% of them present only once. Time point here: persistent/refractory GD, antithyroid drugs over 5 years with positive TRAb. Extracted PBMC RNA gave rise to the TCR library. Specimen: peripheral blood mononuclear cells (PBMCs), collected when the disease was refractory, from a patient treated with antithyroid drugs. The receptors shown here come from a female donor with Graves disease.

The rearrangement links TRBV29-1 to TRBJ1-4, with D unresolved. V lost 4 bases and J lost 8, with 11 bases in between. The germline V gene encodes CDR1 SQVTM and CDR2 ANQGSEA. The CDR3 spans 12 residues. CDR3 in amino acids: CSVVVGPEKLFF. The DNA of the CDR3 is TGCAGCGTTGTTGTAGGTCCGGAAAAACTGTTTTTT.

The chain carries TRBV19 and TRBJ1-4; no clear D gene. Per the germline V gene, CDR1 is LNHDA and CDR2 is SQIVND (reference sequence). V dropped 3 bases and J dropped 8 bases, with 16 bases sitting between them. The CDR3 is made up of 15 amino acids. CDR3 nucleotides: TGTGCCAGTAGTATGGTGGTCAGCTTGCAGGAAAAACTGTTTTTT. It codes for CASSMVVSLQEKLFF.